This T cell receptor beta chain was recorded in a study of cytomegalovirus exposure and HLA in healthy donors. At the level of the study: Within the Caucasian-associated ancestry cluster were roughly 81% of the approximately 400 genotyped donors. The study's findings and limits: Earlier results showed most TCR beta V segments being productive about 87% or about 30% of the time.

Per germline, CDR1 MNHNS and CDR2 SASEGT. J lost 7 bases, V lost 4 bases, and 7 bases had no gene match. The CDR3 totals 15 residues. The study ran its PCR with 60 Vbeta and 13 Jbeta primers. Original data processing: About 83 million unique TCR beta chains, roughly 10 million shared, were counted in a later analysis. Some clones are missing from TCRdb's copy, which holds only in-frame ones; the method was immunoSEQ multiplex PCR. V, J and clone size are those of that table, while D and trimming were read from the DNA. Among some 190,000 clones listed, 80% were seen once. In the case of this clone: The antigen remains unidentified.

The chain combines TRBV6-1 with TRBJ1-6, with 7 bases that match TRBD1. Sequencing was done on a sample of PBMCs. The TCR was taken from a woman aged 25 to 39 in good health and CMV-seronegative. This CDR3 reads CASSALTGANSPLHF. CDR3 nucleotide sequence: TGTGCCAGCAGTGCCCTCACAGGGGCAAATTCACCCCTCCACTTT.